What follows are 17 T cell receptor beta chains derived from one specimen sequenced in a study of T cell repertoires in cytomegalovirus infection. Using its own MiXCR run on the reads, TCRdb lists one record per CDR3 protein. The sample records approximately 320,000 distinct CDR3 sequences, approximately 9.5% being singletons. The source material was PBMCs. Source of these receptors: a human donor in good health (CMV status not recorded). Some clones in this sample may be carry-over from other donors' samples.

The chain recombines TRBV4-1 with TRBJ2-7; D may be TRBD1 or TRBD2 (5 bases each). This CDR3 comprises 15 residues. Trimming pared 4 bases from V and 6 bases from J, leaving 19 bases between. Per germline, CDR1 MGHRA and CDR2 YSYEKL. The CDR3 DNA reads as TGCGCCAGCAGCCCCCGCCTGGCAGGGACGATCGAGCAGTACTTC. Translating it yields CASSPRLAGTIEQYF.

At least ten counts were recorded for this clonotype. This chain joins TRBV3-1 and TRBJ1-1; D is undetermined. CDR3 length equals 16 residues. Per germline, CDR1 LGHDT and CDR2 YNNKEL (reference sequence). V lost 4 bases to trimming and J lost 4 bases, with 19 bases between them. CDR3 protein: CASSPRGGLSATEAFF. The CDR3 DNA reads as TGTGCCAGCAGCCCCCGTGGAGGGTTGTCGGCCACTGAAGCTTTCTTT.

This clonotype was seen at least ten times. The gene calls are TRBV12-3 or TRBV12-4 and TRBJ2-1; D unresolved. The CDR3 covers 16 residues. V shed 7 bases and J shed 0 bases, with 16 bases lying between them. CDR3 loop: CASNIQRQSSYNEQFF. CDR3 bases: TGTGCCAGCAACATCCAAAGGCAGAGCTCCTACAATGAGCAGTTCTTC.

The V call is TRBV5-1, the J call TRBJ2-5; 13 bases line up with TRBD2. The CDR3 has 16 residues. The germline V gene encodes CDR1 SGHRS and CDR2 YFSETQ. The junction had 4 bases not matched to a gene; V was cut back by 4 bases and J by 1 base. The CDR3 region is CASSPRTSGGQETQYF. The CDR3 DNA reads TGCGCCAGCAGCCCAAGGACTAGCGGGGGCCAAGAGACCCAGTACTTC.

This clonotype occurred many times. The chain uses TRBV4-2 and TRBJ1-6, with D unresolved. There are 13 residues in the CDR3. Trimming cost V 5 bases and J 8 bases, with 10 bases left between them. Per the germline V gene, CDR1 is LGHNA and CDR2 is YNFKEQ. The CDR3 nucleotides are TGTGCCAGCAGCACCTTTGTCGATTCACCCCTCCACTTT. Translation gives CASSTFVDSPLHF.

This clonotype ranks as medium-sized. The V gene is TRBV7-2, the J gene TRBJ1-2, with unresolved D. Germline values: CDR1 SGHTA, CDR2 FQGNSA. Trimming stripped 1 base from V and 6 bases from J, with 9 bases between. This CDR3 comprises 13 residues. The CDR3 protein is CASSLVPQDGYTF. CDR3 nucleotide sequence: TGTGCCAGCAGCTTAGTACCCCAGGATGGCTACACCTTC.

This CDR3 is CASSLYGAEQYF. CDR3 in DNA: TGTGCCAGCAGCTTATACGGGGCCGAGCAGTACTTC. The chain carries TRBV7-2 and TRBJ2-7; the D gene could be TRBD1 or TRBD2 (5 bases each). Germline CDR1 is SGHTA and CDR2 is FQGNSA. The CDR3 sequence is 12 residues long. The germline V and J ends were trimmed by 2 bases and 6 bases, with 8 bases remaining between them.

The genes are TRBV4-3 and TRBJ1-5, with D tentatively TRBD1 (5 bases). The V end was cut by 1 base, the J end by 7 bases, with 20 bases between. Germline CDR1 is LGHNA and CDR2 is YSLEER. The CDR3 has 17 amino acids. The CDR3 DNA reads as TGCGCCAGCAGCCAAGGAGTAGGGGAGGTGCGGGGGCAGCCCCAGCATTTT. Its translation: CASSQGVGEVRGQPQHF.

The chain links TRBV28 to TRBJ2-2; 8 bases line up with TRBD2. CDR3 length equals 15 residues. J lost 2 bases, V lost 6 bases, and 5 bases had no gene match. Germline V gene sequence: CDR1 MDHEN, CDR2 SYDVKM. The CDR3 is CASSPGGENTGELFF. In nucleotides, the CDR3 is TGTGCCAGCAGCCCCGGGGGGGAAAACACCGGGGAGCTGTTTTTT.

At least ten counts were recorded for this clonotype. V usage is TRBV11-2 and J usage is TRBJ1-6; D may be TRBD1 (6 bases). The CDR3 has 16 residues. The ends were cut back, 4 bases at V and 9 bases at J, with 19 bases in the middle. In germline, CDR1 is SGHAT, CDR2 FQNNGV. The CDR3 DNA follows: TGTGCCAGCAGCTCCAGGGGCGGGACTCCTCCTTCACCCCTCCACTTT. It is translated as CASSSRGGTPPSPLHF. Together with reference TRBV11-2 and TRBJ1-6, the CDR3 gives the full variable domain: EAGVAQSPRYKIIEKRQSVAFWCNPISGHATLYWYQQILGQGPKLLIQFQNNGVVDDSQLPKDRFSAERLKGVDSTLKIQPAKLEDSAVYLCASSSRGGTPPSPLHFGNGTRLTVT.

This clonotype was detected many times. The V and J genes are TRBV7-2 and TRBJ2-3; a weak D match, TRBD1 (5 bases). The V end was cut by 4 bases, the J end by 5 bases, with 10 bases between. CDR1 is SGHTA and CDR2 is FQGNSA in the germline V gene. This CDR3 is 13 amino acids long. The CDR3 loop reads CASSSSQGDTQYF. DNA of the CDR3: TGTGCCAGCAGCTCATCCCAGGGAGATACGCAGTATTTT.

This clonotype was counted ten times or more. The chain carries TRBV7-8 and TRBJ1-6; D may be TRBD1 (6 bases). Looked up from germline, CDR1 is SGHVS and CDR2 is FQNEAQ. V lost 1 base and J 0 bases, leaving 10 bases between the germline ends. The CDR3 is 17 amino acids. DNA for the CDR3: TGTGCCAGCAGCTTAGATCAGGGGAGCTCCTATAATTCACCCCTCCACTTT. As protein: CASSLDQGSSYNSPLHF.

This clonotype has at least ten counts. The chain uses TRBV7-2 and TRBJ1-2; 9 bases are shared with TRBD1. This CDR3 is built from 13 residues. From germline, CDR1 is SGHTA and CDR2 FQGNSA. The trim removed 5 bases at V and 6 bases at J, leaving 4 bases unmatched. The DNA for the CDR3 is TGTGCCAGCAGCGTCAGGACAGGGGATGGCTACACCTTC. This codes for CASSVRTGDGYTF.

There are many counts of this clonotype. V is TRBV28 and J is TRBJ1-5; D gene ambiguous. Looked up from germline, CDR1 is MDHEN and CDR2 is SYDVKM. V was clipped by 10 bases and J by 2 bases, with 15 bases between them. The CDR3 is made up of 14 amino acids. This chain's CDR3 is CAIKGGSRNQPQHF. The CDR3 nucleotides read TGTGCCATCAAAGGAGGGAGTCGCAATCAGCCCCAGCATTTT.

About this clonotype itself: A much larger clone differs from this one at a single base, so this may be a read error. The chain is built from TRBV7-9 and TRBJ1-1; D gene unclear. Germline loops: CDR1 SEHNR, CDR2 FQNEAQ (reference sequence). The CDR3 spans 15 residues. The CDR3 coding sequence is TGTGTCAGCAGCCCGCCCCCCTCATCGAACACTGAAGCTTTCTTT. Encoded protein: CVSSPPPSSNTEAFF.

This clonotype was counted once. The chain recombines TRBV10-3 with TRBJ1-1; 11 bases line up with TRBD1. Germline CDR1 reads ENHRY; CDR2 reads SYGVKD. Germline trimming cut 6 bases from V and 4 bases from J; bases unmatched to any gene: 1. The CDR3 totals 13 residues. The CDR3 loop is CAISGTGGTEAFF. The DNA of the CDR3 is TGTGCCATCAGCGGGACAGGGGGCACTGAAGCTTTCTTT.

This chain uses TRBV28 with TRBJ2-7; no firm D call. V lost 3 bases, J lost 5 bases, and 17 bases lay in between. Looked up from germline, CDR1 is MDHEN and CDR2 is SYDVKM. The CDR3 has 15 amino acids. The CDR3 here is CASSFRGGPRNEQYF. DNA for the CDR3: TGTGCCAGCAGTTTTCGCGGCGGCCCTAGGAACGAGCAGTACTTC. The full variable domain, its missing parts supplied by reference TRBV28 and TRBJ2-7, is DVKVTQSSRYLVKRTGEKVFLECVQDMDHENMFWYRQDPGLGLRLIYFSYDVKMKEKGDIPEGYSVSREKKERFSLILESASTNQTSMYLCASSFRGGPRNEQYFGPGTRLTVT.